This TCR beta chain stems from a study of beta chain features in type 1 diabetes (dated by TCRdb to between 2017 and 2018). Background on the whole study: No differences in mean age, gender distribution, total cell number or subset yield were found between patients and healthy donors. Across all samples, approximately 98,000,000 sorted cells were examined, and cell number per subset correlated strongly with RNA yield. Regulatory and stem cell-like memory subsets were obtained from only 8 patients and roughly eight healthy donors, while naive and central memory subsets were obtained from all 30 or so donors. The study compared the TCRB repertoires of sorted circulating CD4+ T cell subsets in recently diagnosed type 1 diabetes patients with those in matched healthy donors.

Overall results and qualifications from the work: Because cDNA rather than genomic DNA was sequenced, highly expressing activated cells could have been over-represented, although no difference in activation and CD3 levels was found between groups. Patients with type 1 diabetes made fewer insertions and deleted more nucleotides at VDJ recombination sites, implying thymic rearrangement abnormalities. Shorter templates might be favored by PCR, yet because patient and control samples were amplified and corrected together, any such skew would affect both groups equally. Because the HLA sub-analyses included only small numbers of individuals, any influence of HLA type on TCRB rearrangement was left unresolved. A moderate but significant shortening of TCRB CDR3 length was observed in type 1 diabetes patients in all four CD4+ subsets. Naive, central memory and regulatory TCRB repertoires appeared to be more alike among patients than among healthy donors.

All of the isolated RNA was reverse transcribed with the High Capacity cDNA Reverse Transcription Kit, so expressed TCRB transcripts were sequenced. Deep immunoSEQ sequencing was applied to naive, central memory and regulatory T cell samples, giving an average of roughly 3.5 million total reads per sample. Sorted cells were lysed in RLT buffer and RNA was extracted with DNase-treated RNeasy Micro or Mini kits, depending on cell number. Each cell subset was processed separately to prevent cross-contamination, with patient and healthy donor samples processed together. The immunoSEQ multiplex PCR was used to amplify TCRB sequences from cDNA, generating 87-bp fragments that spanned the CDR3 region. Amplicons were sequenced on the Illumina HiSeq platform. On the authors' methods: PCR bias was computationally corrected using synthetic template baselines, reads within Hamming distance 2 were collapsed, and singletons that could not be merged were discarded. Reads were aligned against IMGT to assign V, D and J genes, CDR3 length and insertions or deletions at six rearrangement sites. Within each subset, clonotype counts were normalized to sorted cell number, and only after that were true diversity and Gini coefficients computed with the tcR R package. The overlap coefficient, calculated on TCRB nucleotide sequences, was used to measure repertoire sharing. Out-of-frame TCRB sequences from naive cells were analyzed to stand in for the pre-selection repertoire. TCRdb took over this immuneACCESS table, retaining in-frame rearrangements with V and J assigned. Such tables are incomplete; in checked studies, under half of the missing clones stem from an unresolved V gene, and the remainder is unexplained. V and J calls plus clone size are reproduced from that table; the DNA served to infer D and trimming. Present in this sample are 300,000 to 450,000 clones, about 12% of which were seen just once. The top ten clonotypes cover roughly 0.017% of the sample.

Regarding this clone: The clone's antigen remains unknown. Per-base qualities were not stored, and no clone one base away is much larger.

Its CDR3 holds 15 amino acids, cysteine through phenylalanine. Only the CDR3 DNA is retained, 45 bases long and in frame from the first base. The CDR1 and CDR2 encoded by the germline V gene are SGHTA and FQGNSA. V is cut by 3 bases and J by 5 bases, and the space between the germline ends is 14 bases. A single peripheral blood draw of approximately 110 mL on average was collected from each donor into heparinised tubes. A BD FACSAria II and a panel including CD45RO, CCR7, CD25, CD127, CD95 and CD27 were used to sort naive, central memory, regulatory and stem cell-like memory CD4+ T cells. A purity above 98% was achieved for all sorted populations. PBMCs were isolated immediately by Lymphoprep density gradient centrifugation and stained directly without culture. Samples were stained and sorted in pairs, with one healthy donor and one patient per experiment, so that batch effects were minimized.

The V and J genes are TRBV7-2 and TRBJ1-5, with the D gene not clear enough to name. Source material: naive CD4+ T cells from blood. In light of the paper, this sample's cell subset or site label describes: true naive CD4+ T cells. This receptor was obtained from a man between 18 and 35 years old in good health. The nucleotides read TGTGCCAGCAGCTTCGGCAACCCAGCGGATCAGCCCCAGCATTTT. It specifies CASSFGNPADQPQHF.